Each of the 27 T cell receptor beta chains below was sequenced from the same sample in a study of shared clonotypes between healthy human individuals. Method: immunoSEQ multiplex PCR; TCRdb's copy keeps in-frame clones and lacks some. This table has millions of clones, approximately 94% appearing once. Sequencing was carried out using naive CD4+ T cells sorted from blood. Described subset: CD45RA+ positively selected. The origin of the receptors is a man aged 18 to 35 in good health.

The rearrangement uses TRBV7-2 and TRBJ1-5; D uncertain. The germline V gene encodes CDR1 SGHTA and CDR2 FQGNSA. The CDR3 is made up of 14 amino acids. V was trimmed by 3 bases and J by 5 bases, leaving 11 bases between them. The CDR3 DNA sequence: TGTGCCAGCAGCTTCAGAATTGGGGATCAGCCCCAGCATTTT. This encodes CASSFRIGDQPQHF.

As for this clone: Distinct nucleotide sequences in the sample also encode this CDR3. The V call is TRBV5-1, the J call TRBJ2-5; D unresolved. The CDR3 loop spans 14 amino acids. CDR1 and CDR2 from the germline V gene are SGHRS and YFSETQ. The V end lost 0 bases, the J end lost 4 bases, and 10 bases lay between the germline ends. The CDR3 is CASSLEKGSETQYF. The CDR3 nucleotides are TGCGCCAGCAGCTTGGAAAAGGGTTCAGAGACCCAGTACTTC.

The chain uses TRBV7-2 and TRBJ2-1, with D uncertain. From germline, CDR1 is SGHTA and CDR2 FQGNSA. This CDR3 spans 11 amino acids. The V end was cut by 1 base, the J end by 8 bases, with 3 bases between. The CDR3 DNA follows: TGTGCCAGCAGCTTAGTCTATGAGCAGTTCTTC. This sequence encodes CASSLVYEQFF.

The V call is TRBV5-4, the J call TRBJ1-2; 9 bases line up with TRBD1. Trimming took 4 bases from V and 8 from J; bases not matched to a gene: 15. Germline V lookup: CDR1 SGHNT, CDR2 YYREEE (reference sequence). The CDR3 is made up of 16 amino acids. CDR3 nucleotides: TGTGCCAGCAGCGCCGGCCCTGACAGGGGGGAAGGAGGCTACACCTTC. The encoded protein is CASSAGPDRGEGGYTF.

J is TRBJ2-3 and V is TRBV10-1, with 9 bases matching TRBD2. The length of the CDR3 is 16 residues. J gave up 2 bases and V 2 bases, and 5 bases lay outside the gene matches. Germline V gene lookup returns CDR1 WNHNN and CDR2 SYGVQD (reference sequence). The CDR3 coding sequence is TGCGCCAGCAGTGAGAATCCTAGCGGGATCACAGATACGCAGTATTTT. It specifies CASSENPSGITDTQYF.

The V call is TRBV30, the J call TRBJ2-1; TRBD2 matches at 7 bases. V shed 6 bases, J shed 7 bases, and the junction held 9 bases outside the gene matches. CDR1 is GTSNPN and CDR2 is SVGIG in the germline V gene (reference sequence). The CDR3 covers 13 residues. CDR3 nucleotide sequence: TGTGCCTGCCCCCCCTTCGGGAGGAATGAGCAGTTCTTC. This sequence encodes CACPPFGRNEQFF.

The chain's CDR3 is CASSVVGGPVNTEAFF. The CDR3 nucleotides are TGTGCCAGCAGCGTAGTAGGGGGGCCTGTGAACACTGAAGCTTTCTTT. The rearrangement uses TRBV9 and TRBJ1-1; a possible D gene is TRBD1 (6 bases). Germline V gene data show CDR1 as SGDLS and CDR2 as YYNGEE. The V end was cut by 0 bases, the J end by 0 bases, with 12 bases between. The CDR3 consists of 16 residues.

This rearrangement joins TRBV18 to TRBJ1-1; 10 nucleotides agree with TRBD1. J lost 0 bases, V lost 0 bases, and 4 bases had no gene match. CDR3 size: 17 residues. Per germline, CDR1 KGHSH and CDR2 LQKENI. The CDR3 spells CASSPPGQGNMNTEAFF. DNA for the CDR3: TGTGCCAGCTCACCACCGGGACAGGGGAACATGAACACTGAAGCTTTCTTT.

V and J are TRBV19 and TRBJ1-2; D is perhaps TRBD1 (6 bases). Germline V gives CDR1 LNHDA, CDR2 SQIVND (reference sequence). The V gene lost 5 bases and the J gene lost 1 base, with 14 bases spanning the gap. This CDR3 contains 15 residues. The CDR3 here is CASSLGGTLNYGYTF. CDR3 nucleotide sequence: TGTGCCAGTAGTTTAGGGGGGACGCTTAACTATGGCTACACCTTC.

CDR3 coding DNA: TGTGCCATCAGTGAGGGGGGAGGACTTAATGAAAAACTGTTTTTT. Protein product: CAISEGGGLNEKLFF. The rearrangement joins TRBV10-3 to TRBJ1-4, with D perhaps matching TRBD1 (5 bases). CDR3 length equals 15 residues. V gave up 2 bases and J gave up 4 bases, with 11 bases separating them. The germline gives CDR1 ENHRY, CDR2 SYGVKD.

CDR3 sequence (DNA): TGTGCCAGCAACGAAGCGGGAGGCAATACCTACGAGCAGTACTTC. Protein product: CASNEAGGNTYEQYF. The V gene is TRBV7-2, the J gene TRBJ2-7, with 9 bases aligning to TRBD2. Per the germline V gene, CDR1 is SGHTA and CDR2 is FQGNSA. V was clipped by 7 bases and J by 2 bases; unmatched bases: 9. The CDR3 has 15 amino acids.

This chain joins TRBV19 and TRBJ2-3; TRBD1 might be the D (6 bases). CDR3 length: 16 amino acids. CDR1 and CDR2 from the germline V gene are LNHDA and SQIVND (reference sequence). V gave up 3 bases and J gave up 1 base, with 14 bases separating them. CDR3 DNA sequence: TGTGCCAGTAGTATGGTCAGGGGCGGGCGCACAGATACGCAGTATTTT. Its translation: CASSMVRGGRTDTQYF.

The V gene is TRBV4-2, the J gene TRBJ2-1, with TRBD2 matching 9 bases. The V gene end was trimmed by 0 bases and the J gene end by 2 bases; junction bases not matched to a gene: 5. Germline values: CDR1 LGHNA, CDR2 YNFKEQ. The CDR3 length is 17 residues. CDR3 bases: TGTGCCAGCAGCCAAGATAAGAGCGGGGGGCCCTACAATGAGCAGTTCTTC. Amino acid sequence: CASSQDKSGGPYNEQFF.

This rearrangement joins TRBV9 to TRBJ2-5; possible D gene TRBD1, 6 bases. The germline gives CDR1 SGDLS, CDR2 YYNGEE. V was pared by 2 bases and J by 4 bases, with 18 bases between. The CDR3 consists of 16 residues. The CDR3 DNA reads TGTGCCAGCAGCGTTGGGGGCCTGCGGGTAGGAGAGACCCAGTACTTC. Protein: CASSVGGLRVGETQYF.

The chain joins TRBV19 to TRBJ2-1; D ambiguous. The CDR3 is 16 residues long. Looked up from germline, CDR1 is LNHDA and CDR2 is SQIVND (reference sequence). V lost 3 bases to trimming and J lost 3 bases, with 15 bases between them. CDR3 amino acids: CASSISLGLLYNEQFF. CDR3 DNA sequence: TGTGCCAGTAGTATCTCTCTAGGCTTACTCTACAATGAGCAGTTCTTC. Looking up the rest from reference TRBV19 and TRBJ2-1 gives the full variable domain: DGGITQSPKYLFRKEGQNVTLSCEQNLNHDAMYWYRQDPGQGLRLIYYSQIVNDFQKGDIAEGYSVSREKKESFPLTVTSAQKNPTAFYLCASSISLGLLYNEQFFGPGTRLTVL.

This clone was found a few times. The V and J genes are TRBV15 and TRBJ2-5; TRBD1 might be the D (6 bases). Germline CDR1 reads LNHNV; CDR2 reads YYDKDF (reference sequence). Trimming pared 0 bases from V and 5 bases from J, leaving 13 bases between. The CDR3 extends over 15 amino acids. CDR3 sequence reads: CATSRDTGTGETQYF. CDR3 nucleotides: TGTGCCACCAGCAGAGATACAGGGACGGGGGAGACCCAGTACTTC.

Written as DNA, the CDR3 is TGTGCCAGCACAGGGGTGTTGGGGTACGAGCAGTACTTC. It is translated as CASTGVLGYEQYF. The chain links TRBV6-6 to TRBJ2-7; weak D call: TRBD1 (6 bases). The V end was cut by 7 bases, the J end by 4 bases, with 14 bases between. The CDR3 loop spans 13 amino acids. Germline V gene lookup returns CDR1 MNHNY and CDR2 SVGAGI (reference sequence).

The CDR3 is CASSPLGFDNTQYF. The CDR3 DNA reads TGTGCCAGCAGCCCCCTCGGGTTTGACAATACGCAGTATTTT. The rearrangement links TRBV7-6 to TRBJ2-3, with D unresolved. The CDR3 sequence is 14 residues long. V was trimmed by 5 bases and J by 7 bases, leaving 16 bases between them. CDR1 is SGHVS, CDR2 FNYEAQ, per germline.

The chain joins TRBV25-1 to TRBJ2-7; 8 bases agree with TRBD2. The CDR3 length is 15 residues. The junction had 5 bases not matched to a gene; V was cut back by 2 bases and J by 2 bases. Germline V CDR1 and CDR2: MGHDK, SYGVNS. Here the CDR3 DNA reads TGTGCCAGCAGTGAAACCGGGACTAGGGCCTACGAGCAGTACTTC. This codes for CASSETGTRAYEQYF.

This clone was detected a few times. This chain joins TRBV6-5 and TRBJ1-6; the match to TRBD1 covers 9 bases. Per the germline V gene, CDR1 is MNHEY and CDR2 is SVGAGI. V lost 6 bases to trimming and J lost 15 bases; unmatched junction nucleotides: 6. CDR3 length equals 12 residues. The CDR3 here is CASSRDREVLHF. In DNA form, the CDR3 reads TGTGCCAGCAGCAGGGACAGGGAGGTCCTCCACTTT.

The chain recombines TRBV19 with TRBJ2-1, with 14 positions matching TRBD2. The CDR3 loop spans 14 amino acids. Trimming cost V 6 bases and J 8 bases; bases outside gene matches: 3. CDR1 is LNHDA and CDR2 is SQIVND in the germline V gene (reference sequence). The CDR3 region is CASRTSGGAYEQFF. CDR3 in DNA: TGTGCCAGTAGGACTAGCGGGGGGGCTTATGAGCAGTTCTTC.

The CDR3 DNA reads TGCGCCAGCAGCTTTGAAGGGGCCGAAAAACTGTTTTTT. This encodes CASSFEGAEKLFF. The chain joins TRBV5-1 to TRBJ1-4; maybe TRBD1 (5 bases). The germline gives CDR1 SGHRS, CDR2 YFSETQ. Trimming shortened V by 2 bases and J by 8 bases, and 10 bases separated the two germline ends. The CDR3 totals 13 residues.

The gene calls are TRBV7-2 and TRBJ2-7; a possible D gene is TRBD1 (6 bases). CDR1 and CDR2 from the germline V gene are SGHTA and FQGNSA. V was cut by 1 base and J by 2 bases, with 21 bases left in between. The CDR3 covers 18 residues. CDR3 residues: CASSLDWAPSTGTYEQYF. CDR3 coding DNA: TGTGCCAGCAGCTTAGATTGGGCCCCCTCGACAGGCACCTACGAGCAGTACTTC.

This chain connects TRBV7-6 to TRBJ2-3, with 8 nucleotides matching TRBD2. Per germline, CDR1 SGHVS and CDR2 FNYEAQ. After removal of 5 bases from V and 0 bases from J, the junction contained 13 bases not matched to a gene. CDR3 size: 18 residues. CDR3 bases: TGTGCCAGCAGCCCTCTAGCGGGCCCCTCAACTAGCACAGATACGCAGTATTTT. Translation: CASSPLAGPSTSTDTQYF.

This clone was picked up a small number of times. The gene calls are TRBV27 and TRBJ1-1; 10 bases align to TRBD1. This CDR3 is 14 amino acids long. Losses at the gene ends were 2 bases for V and 12 bases for J; bases not matched to a gene: 9. Germline V gene sequence: CDR1 MNHEY, CDR2 SMNVEV (reference sequence). The CDR3 region is CASSLTGTGVISFF. CDR3 DNA sequence: TGTGCCAGCAGTTTAACCGGGACAGGGGTTATATCTTTCTTT.

CDR3: CASSQSELYTQYF. The CDR3 region has the DNA TGTGCCAGCAGCCAGAGCGAGCTGTATACGCAGTATTTT. The rearrangement links TRBV7-9 to TRBJ2-3; the D is unclear. Trimming removed 5 bases at V and 7 bases at J, with 13 bases between. The CDR3 totals 13 residues. Germline V CDR1 and CDR2: SEHNR, FQNEAQ (reference sequence). Looking up the rest from reference TRBV7-9 and TRBJ2-3 gives the full variable domain: DTGVSQNPRHKITKRGQNVTFRCDPISEHNRLYWYRQTLGQGPEFLTYFQNEAQLEKSRLLSDRFSAERPKGSFSTLEIQRTEQGDSAMYLCASSQSELYTQYFGPGTRLTVL.

As regards this clone: Different DNA sequences within this sample yield the same CDR3. The J gene is TRBJ2-7, the V gene TRBV11-2, with D tentatively TRBD2 (6 bases). V was shortened by 1 base and J by 4 bases, with 8 bases between the two germline ends. The CDR3 runs 13 residues. CDR1 and CDR2 from the germline V gene are SGHAT and FQNNGV. CDR3 DNA: TGTGCCAGCAGCTTAGGTGGGGGGTACGAGCAGTACTTC. It translates to CASSLGGGYEQYF.